These T cell receptor beta chains were read from a single sample in a study of identifying expanded T cells in peripheral blood. Measured with immunoSEQ multiplex PCR; TCRdb has only the in-frame clones, and not every one. The table shows about 58,000 clones, with roughly 90% occurring only once. Sequencing was performed on blood. The receptor set was obtained from a person aged 18-70 years in good health. The CDR3 runs from the conserved cysteine through the conserved F or W. D genes are given only for firm matches.

TRBV7-9	-	TRBJ1-1	TGTGCCAGCAGCTTAGCGGGGAGTGTGAACACTGAAGCTTTCTTT	CASSLAGSVNTEAFF
TRBV11-2	TRBD1	TRBJ2-2	TGTGCCAGCAGATCAGGGGGCCCCGGGGAGCTGTTTTTT	CASRSGGPGELFF
TRBV19	TRBD1	TRBJ1-5	TGTGCCAGTAGTCTAATCCAGGGGGTTGGCAATCAGCCCCAGCATTTT	CASSLIQGVGNQPQHF
TRBV14	-	TRBJ2-2	TGTGCCAGCAGCCAAGTCGTCCGGAGGCAGGGTAACACCGGGGAGCTGTTTTTT	CASSQVVRRQGNTGELFF
TRBV27	-	TRBJ2-5	TGTGCCAGCAGTTCGACGTATCCGGGACTCAGATACCCCGAAGAGACCCAGTACTTC	CASSSTYPGLRYPEETQYF
TRBV4-3	-	TRBJ1-2	TGCGCCAGCAGCCAAGATCGAGGGGCCTACGGCTACACCTTC	CASSQDRGAYGYTF
TRBV7-2	TRBD1	TRBJ2-5	TGTGCCAGCAGGCAGACAGGGGAAGAGACCCAGTACTTC	CASRQTGEETQYF
TRBV7-8	-	TRBJ2-3	TGTGCCAGCAGCTTAAAGACAGATACGCAGTATTTT	CASSLKTDTQYF
TRBV5-1	-	TRBJ2-6	TGCGCCAGCAGCTTGTTTTCGGGGGCCAACGTCCTGACTTTC	CASSLFSGANVLTF
TRBV5-6	-	TRBJ1-1	TGTGCCAGCAGCAGAGGACTTTTCACTGAAGCTTTCTTT	CASSRGLFTEAFF
TRBV27	TRBD1	TRBJ2-6	TGTGCCAGCAGACGAGGGACAGCCCGGTCTGGGGCCAACGTCCTGACTTTC	CASRRGTARSGANVLTF
TRBV7-8	-	TRBJ1-4	TGTGCCAGCAGCCGCGTAGCAACTAATGAAAAACTGTTTTTT	CASSRVATNEKLFF
TRBV7-9	-	TRBJ2-1	TGTGCCACAGGGGTTCCCCCGTTCTTC	CATGVPPFF
TRBV7-7	-	TRBJ2-3	TGTGCCAGCAGCTTAGCGAGTGGCACAGATACGCAGTATTTT	CASSLASGTDTQYF
TRBV7-2	TRBD1	TRBJ1-2	TGTGCCAGCAGCTTGGTGGCAGGGGGCTCCTATGGCTACACCTTC	CASSLVAGGSYGYTF
TRBV6-7	TRBD1	TRBJ2-7	TGTGCCAGCAGTTACTCGAAAGGGAGACAGGGGGTCTACGAGCAGTACTTC	CASSYSKGRQGVYEQYF
TRBV6-1	-	TRBJ2-6	TGTGCCAGCACGCTTAACTCTGGGGCCAACGTCCTGACTTTC	CASTLNSGANVLTF
TRBV2	TRBD2	TRBJ2-2	TGTGCCAGCACCAGACTAGCTTCTTCGAACACCGGGGAGCTGTTTTTT	CASTRLASSNTGELFF
TRBV27	TRBD2	TRBJ2-2	TGTGCCAGCAGCCCCTCGGGACTAGCGGGATACACCGGGGAGCTGTTTTTT	CASSPSGLAGYTGELFF
TRBV5-4	TRBD2	TRBJ2-3	TGTGCCAGCAGCTTGGGGGCTAGCGGGGTCGCAGATACGCAGTATTTT	CASSLGASGVADTQYF
TRBV6-6	-	TRBJ2-7	TGTGCCAGCAGTTACTCGCCGGGAACCTACGAGCAGTACTTC	CASSYSPGTYEQYF
TRBV11-3	-	TRBJ2-7	TGTGCCAGCAGCTTAGGAGGGGAATCCTACGAGCAGTACTTC	CASSLGGESYEQYF
TRBV29-1	-	TRBJ1-4	TGCAGCGTTGCCCGGGGGGCTACTAATGAAAAACTGTTTTTT	CSVARGATNEKLFF
TRBV11-3	TRBD2	TRBJ2-3	TGTGCCAGCAGCCCGGGACTAGCGGGGCGAAATACGCAGTATTTT	CASSPGLAGRNTQYF
TRBV19	-	TRBJ2-5	TGTGCCAGTAGTCCACTTCAGGGAGGCGAGACCCAGTACTTC	CASSPLQGGETQYF
TRBV27	TRBD1	TRBJ1-5	TGTGCCAGCAGTGCGACAGGGGGCGAAGGTTATAGCAATCAGCCCCAGCATTTT	CASSATGGEGYSNQPQHF
TRBV18	TRBD2	TRBJ2-7	TGTGCCAGCTCACCGACTAGCGGGGTGTACGAGCAGTACTTC	CASSPTSGVYEQYF
TRBV25-1	-	TRBJ1-4	TGTGCCAGCAGTGAATTTAGGACAGACCTCGAAAAACTGTTTTTT	CASSEFRTDLEKLFF
TRBV9	TRBD2	TRBJ2-3	TGTGCCAGCAGCCCCCGACCGGGACTAGGCACAGATACGCAGTATTTT	CASSPRPGLGTDTQYF
TRBV7-8	TRBD2	TRBJ2-2	TGTGCCAGCAGCTTAGTAGCGGGAGGGCCCACCGGGGAGCTGTTTTTT	CASSLVAGGPTGELFF
TRBV2	-	TRBJ2-3	TGTGCCAGCAGTGAATGGCAGGGATCGGCCACAGATACGCAGTATTTT	CASSEWQGSATDTQYF
TRBV5-1	-	TRBJ2-7	TGCGCCAGCACCATAGACGTGGGAGGGGGCGAGCAGTACTTC	CASTIDVGGGEQYF